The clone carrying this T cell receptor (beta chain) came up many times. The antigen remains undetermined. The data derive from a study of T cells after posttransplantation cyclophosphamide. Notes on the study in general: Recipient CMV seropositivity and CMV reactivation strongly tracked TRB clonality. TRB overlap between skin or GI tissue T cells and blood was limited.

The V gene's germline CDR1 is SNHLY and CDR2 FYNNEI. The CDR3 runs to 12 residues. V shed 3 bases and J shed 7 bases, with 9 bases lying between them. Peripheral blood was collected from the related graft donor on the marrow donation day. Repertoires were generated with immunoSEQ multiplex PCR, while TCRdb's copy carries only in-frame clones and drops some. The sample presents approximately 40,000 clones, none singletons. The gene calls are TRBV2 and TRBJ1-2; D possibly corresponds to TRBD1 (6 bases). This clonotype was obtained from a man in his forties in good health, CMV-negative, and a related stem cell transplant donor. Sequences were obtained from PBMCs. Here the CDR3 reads CASSEGAGGYTF. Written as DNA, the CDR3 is TGTGCCAGCAGTGAGGGGGCAGGTGGCTACACCTTC.